What follows describes a single T cell receptor (beta chain). Its antigen is not known. TCRdb fed the reads into MiXCR, producing one record per CDR3 protein. Found here are 70,000 to 85,000 distinct CDR3 sequences, approximately 39% of them singletons; the top ten hold roughly 93%. This record comes from a study of T cell repertoires in cytomegalovirus infection. The wider study: A matching HLA type, together with CMV infection, was signaled by public TCR beta signatures.

Overall study results and limits: What dominated the ex vivo response were HLA-C-restricted CMV-specific TCR beta clonotypes.

The germline V gene encodes CDR1 SNHLY and CDR2 FYNNEI. V lost 10 bases to trimming and J lost 0 bases, with 27 bases between them. The CDR3 runs 18 residues. This receptor was identified in a human donor in good health (CMV status not recorded). Some clones in this sample may be carry-over from other donors' samples. The chain links TRBV2 to TRBJ1-1; D is ambiguous. The input for sequencing was CD8+ T cells from cultured PBMCs, taken from culture after CMV antigen stimulation. DNA for the CDR3: TGTGCCACCACGGATGACGGGAAGGTCCGCACGATGAACACTGAAGCTTTCTTT. Residues: CATTDDGKVRTMNTEAFF.